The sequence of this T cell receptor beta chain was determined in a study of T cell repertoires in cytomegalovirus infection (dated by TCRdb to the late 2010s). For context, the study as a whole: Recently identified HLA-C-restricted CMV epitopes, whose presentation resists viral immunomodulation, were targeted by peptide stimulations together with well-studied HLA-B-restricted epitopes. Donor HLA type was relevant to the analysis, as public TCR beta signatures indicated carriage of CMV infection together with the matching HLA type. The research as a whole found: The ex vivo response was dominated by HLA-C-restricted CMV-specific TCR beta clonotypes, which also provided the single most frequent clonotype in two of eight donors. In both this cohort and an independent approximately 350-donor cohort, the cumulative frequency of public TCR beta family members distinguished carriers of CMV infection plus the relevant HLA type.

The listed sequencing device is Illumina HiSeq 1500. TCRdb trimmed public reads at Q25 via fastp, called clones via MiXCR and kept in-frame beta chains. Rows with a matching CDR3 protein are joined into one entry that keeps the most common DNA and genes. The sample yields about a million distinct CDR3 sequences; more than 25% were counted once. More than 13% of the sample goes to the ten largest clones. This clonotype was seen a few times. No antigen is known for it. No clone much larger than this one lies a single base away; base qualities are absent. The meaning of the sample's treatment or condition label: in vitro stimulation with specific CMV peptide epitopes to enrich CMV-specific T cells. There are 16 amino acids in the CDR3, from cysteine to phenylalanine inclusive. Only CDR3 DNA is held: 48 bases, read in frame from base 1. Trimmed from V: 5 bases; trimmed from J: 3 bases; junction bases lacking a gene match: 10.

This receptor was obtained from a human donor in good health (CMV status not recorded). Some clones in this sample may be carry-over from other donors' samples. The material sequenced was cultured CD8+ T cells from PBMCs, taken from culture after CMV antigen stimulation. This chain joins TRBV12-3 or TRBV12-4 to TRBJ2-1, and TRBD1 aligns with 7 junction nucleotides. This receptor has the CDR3 CASSPPGTAYYNEQFF. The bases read TGTGCCAGCAGTCCTCCCGGGACAGCCTACTACAATGAGCAGTTCTTC.